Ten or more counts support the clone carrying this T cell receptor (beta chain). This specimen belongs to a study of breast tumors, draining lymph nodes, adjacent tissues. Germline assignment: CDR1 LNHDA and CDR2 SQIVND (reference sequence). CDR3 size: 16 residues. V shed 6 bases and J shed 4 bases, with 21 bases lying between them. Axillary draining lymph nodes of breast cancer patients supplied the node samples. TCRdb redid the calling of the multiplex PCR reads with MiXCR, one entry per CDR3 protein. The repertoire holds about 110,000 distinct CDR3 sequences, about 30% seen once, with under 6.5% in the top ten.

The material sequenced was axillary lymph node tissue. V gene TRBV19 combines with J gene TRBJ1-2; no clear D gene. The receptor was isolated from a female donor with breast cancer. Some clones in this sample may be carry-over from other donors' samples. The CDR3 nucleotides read TGTGCCAGTAGCCGCCTCCTTGGGCAGGACCTCTATGGCTACACCTTC. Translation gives CASSRLLGQDLYGYTF. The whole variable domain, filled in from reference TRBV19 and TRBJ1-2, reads DGGITQSPKYLFRKEGQNVTLSCEQNLNHDAMYWYRQDPGQGLRLIYYSQIVNDFQKGDIAEGYSVSREKKESFPLTVTSAQKNPTAFYLCASSRLLGQDLYGYTFGSGTRLTVV.